These 20 T cell receptor beta chains share one sample of origin, sequenced in a study of control samples from healthy donors and cancer patients. Data came from immunoSEQ multiplex PCR; TCRdb stores just in-frame clones and leaves some out. Seen here are about 190,000 clones, roughly nine tenths observed once, and the top ten hold over 1.5%. Sequencing was done on a sample of blood. The receptors were gathered from a man aged 25-45 years in good health.

V is TRBV6-1 and J is TRBJ2-3, with D hard to call. Germline lookup yields CDR1 MNHNS and CDR2 SASEGT. The CDR3 extends over 15 amino acids. Trimming stripped 1 base from V and 0 bases from J, with 8 bases between. The DNA of the CDR3 is TGTGCCAGCAGTGAAGTCCCAGGAAGCACAGATACGCAGTATTTT. Protein: CASSEVPGSTDTQYF.

The V and J genes are TRBV2 and TRBJ2-2; a weak D match, TRBD1 (6 bases). Deletions cut 5 bases from V and 0 bases from J, with 13 bases between. The CDR3 is 16 residues long. Germline loops: CDR1 SNHLY, CDR2 FYNNEI. CDR3 in DNA: TGTGCCAGCAGTCGGACAGCCGTTTCGAACACCGGGGAGCTGTTTTTT. Its translation is CASSRTAVSNTGELFF.

The DNA of the CDR3 is TGTGCCAGCAGCACTTGGACGGAGATAGTATGCGGCTACACCTTC. It specifies CASSTWTEIVCGYTF. The rearrangement links TRBV21-1 to TRBJ1-2. TRBV21-1 is assigned pseudogene status. CDR3 size: 15 residues.

The gene calls are TRBV11-2 and TRBJ1-2; unclear D gene. CDR1 SGHAT and CDR2 FQNNGV come from the germline V gene. This CDR3 is built from 17 residues. Trimming left V 6 bases short and J 0 bases short, with 20 bases between. CDR3 amino acids: CASSHDLAPKANYGYTF. Here the CDR3 DNA reads TGTGCCAGCAGTCATGATCTGGCACCTAAAGCTAACTATGGCTACACCTTC.

This rearrangement joins TRBV5-4 to TRBJ2-3, with 7 nucleotides matching TRBD1. The germline CDR1 and CDR2 sequences are SGHNT and YYREEE (reference sequence). This CDR3 contains 16 residues. The trim removed 4 bases at V and 1 base at J, leaving 9 bases unmatched. The CDR3 DNA is TGTGCCAGCAGCCCAACGCCTGGGACAGGCACAGATACGCAGTATTTT. Translation gives CASSPTPGTGTDTQYF.

V usage is TRBV19 and J usage is TRBJ2-4; no firm D call. With 4 bases removed from V and 3 bases from J, the gap between germline ends came to 13 bases. The CDR3 runs to 15 residues. Per the germline V gene, CDR1 is LNHDA and CDR2 is SQIVND (reference sequence). The CDR3 nucleotides read TGTGCCAGTAGTACCTCTCGACGGAACAAAAACATTCAGTACTTC. This translates into CASSTSRRNKNIQYF. The full variable domain, rest sourced from reference TRBV19 and TRBJ2-4, is DGGITQSPKYLFRKEGQNVTLSCEQNLNHDAMYWYRQDPGQGLRLIYYSQIVNDFQKGDIAEGYSVSREKKESFPLTVTSAQKNPTAFYLCASSTSRRNKNIQYFGAGTRLSVL.

CDR3 sequence reads: CASSFEPRDSQNTEAFF. CDR3 coding DNA: TGCGCCAGCAGCTTTGAACCTCGGGACAGCCAAAACACTGAAGCTTTCTTT. V and J are TRBV5-1 and TRBJ1-1, with TRBD1 identical over 7 bases. The CDR3 sequence is 17 residues long. Germline CDR1 is SGHRS and CDR2 is YFSETQ. J gave up 2 bases and V 2 bases, and 12 bases lay outside the gene matches.

This clone was observed a few times. The chain uses TRBV6-5 and TRBJ1-2, with D unresolved. Trimming removed 9 bases from V and 0 bases from J, with 11 bases in between. CDR3 size: 13 residues. Germline V gene data show CDR1 as MNHEY and CDR2 as SVGAGI. CDR3: CASRVGTNYGYTF. As DNA, the CDR3 is TGTGCCAGTCGGGTAGGAACTAACTATGGCTACACCTTC.

This clone has just a few counts. The chain employs TRBV2 and TRBJ2-7, with D possibly being TRBD1 (6 bases). The germline V gene encodes CDR1 SNHLY and CDR2 FYNNEI. V was shortened by 8 bases and J by 5 bases, with 22 bases between the two germline ends. This CDR3 spans 15 amino acids. The CDR3, as DNA: TGTGCCAGCGATACAAACAGGGCTGGACCAAACGAGCAGTACTTC. Translation: CASDTNRAGPNEQYF. The full variable domain, completed using reference TRBV2 and TRBJ2-7, is EPEVTQTPSHQVTQMGQEVILRCVPISNHLYFYWYRQILGQKVEFLVSFYNNEISEKSEIFDDQFSVERPDGSNFTLKIRSTKLEDSAMYFCASDTNRAGPNEQYFGPGTRLTVT.

V usage is TRBV7-2 and J usage is TRBJ1-2, with TRBD1 matching over 8 bases. This CDR3 is built from 14 residues. The V gene end was trimmed by 6 bases and the J gene end by 4 bases; junction bases not matched to a gene: 7. Per the germline V gene, CDR1 is SGHTA and CDR2 is FQGNSA. The CDR3 sequence: CASSPDRASYGYTF. CDR3 DNA: TGTGCCAGCAGTCCGGACAGGGCGAGCTATGGCTACACCTTC. Using reference TRBV7-2 and TRBJ1-2 for the parts outside the CDR3, the full variable domain is GAGVSQSPSNKVTEKGKDVELRCDPISGHTALYWYRQSLGQGLEFLIYFQGNSAPDKSGLPSDRFSAERTGGSVSTLTIQRTQQEDSAVYLCASSPDRASYGYTFGSGTRLTVV.

DNA of the CDR3: TGTGCCAGCAGGCAAGGGACAGGGGTTTTGCAGACCCAGTACTTC. As protein: CASRQGTGVLQTQYF. The chain is built from TRBV2 and TRBJ2-5; 10 nucleotides match TRBD1. Germline assignment: CDR1 SNHLY and CDR2 FYNNEI. The CDR3 extends over 15 amino acids. The trim removed 6 bases at V and 6 bases at J, leaving 10 bases unmatched.

This clone appeared once. The V and J genes are TRBV3-1 (or the pseudogene TRBV3-2) and TRBJ2-1; no clear D gene. Germline V lookup: CDR1 LGHDT, CDR2 YNNKEL (reference sequence). V lost 1 base to trimming and J lost 4 bases, with 8 bases between them. This CDR3 is built from 14 residues. The DNA of the CDR3 is TGTGCCAGCAGCCAAGGGTCCAGGTACAATGAGCAGTTCTTC. Its protein product is CASSQGSRYNEQFF.

The genes are TRBV6-2 or TRBV6-3 and TRBJ2-2, with 8 bases that match TRBD2. This CDR3 has 13 amino acids. Unmatched junction bases numbered 4, after V lost 5 bases and J lost 8 bases. The germline gives CDR1 MNHEY, CDR2 SVGEGT. The CDR3 DNA is TGTGCCAGCAGTCGGGGGGGGGCAGGGGAGCTGTTTTTT. It codes for CASSRGGAGELFF.

The rearrangement uses TRBV2 and TRBJ1-4; D gene uncertain. Between the trimmed V and J ends, which lost 4 bases and 3 bases, there was a span of 6 bases. The CDR3 is 13 amino acids. Germline V gives CDR1 SNHLY, CDR2 FYNNEI. CDR3 nucleotides: TGTGCCAGCAGTGGAGACGCTAATGAAAAACTGTTTTTT. This translates into CASSGDANEKLFF.

V usage is TRBV11-2 and J usage is TRBJ2-1, with 7 bases aligning to TRBD2. The CDR3 is 15 residues long. V shed 0 bases and J 2 bases; nucleotides not matched to a gene: 1. Germline V gene lookup returns CDR1 SGHAT and CDR2 FQNNGV. Here the CDR3 reads CASSLDGGTYNEQFF. DNA of the CDR3: TGTGCCAGCAGCTTAGACGGGGGGACCTACAATGAGCAGTTCTTC.

V and J are TRBV18 and TRBJ2-2, with 11 bases aligning to TRBD1. The V segment lost 4 bases and the J segment 4 bases; nucleotides outside the gene matches: 2. This CDR3 region has 15 residues. The germline V gene has CDR1 KGHSH and CDR2 LQKENI. In DNA, the CDR3 is TGTGCCAGCTCACGGACAGGGGGCCTCACCGGGGAGCTGTTTTTT. Protein: CASSRTGGLTGELFF. The entire variable domain, with the rest obtained from reference TRBV18 and TRBJ2-2, is as follows: NAGVMQNPRHLVRRRGQEARLRCSPMKGHSHVYWYRQLPEEGLKFMVYLQKENIIDESGMPKERFSAEFPKEGPSILRIQQVVRGDSAAYFCASSRTGGLTGELFFGEGSRLTVL.

This chain connects TRBV10-2 to TRBJ1-2; tentatively, D is TRBD1 (6 bases). In germline, CDR1 is WSHSY, CDR2 SAAADI. Trimming pared 2 bases from V and 7 bases from J, leaving 14 bases between. The CDR3 runs to 14 residues. The CDR3 coding sequence is TGCGCCAGCAGTGAGAGGGGGGGGGACATTGGCTACACCTTC. This gives the protein CASSERGGDIGYTF.

This chain joins TRBV7-9 and TRBJ2-1; TRBD1 matches 7 bases. Germline CDR1 and CDR2: SEHNR and FQNEAQ (reference sequence). CDR3 length: 15 residues. Germline trimming cut 3 bases from V and 1 base from J; bases unmatched to any gene: 3. CDR3 region: CASSFRQGSYNEQFF. CDR3 coding DNA: TGTGCCAGCAGCTTCCGACAGGGTTCCTACAATGAGCAGTTCTTC.

This rearrangement joins TRBV27 to TRBJ1-5, with D perhaps matching TRBD1 (5 bases). V was trimmed by 3 bases and J by 3 bases, leaving 12 bases between them. This CDR3 comprises 15 residues. Germline CDR1 and CDR2: MNHEY and SMNVEV (reference sequence). In DNA, the CDR3 is TGTGCCAGCAGTTTCGCGGGGGATCTCAATCAGCCCCAGCATTTT. This encodes CASSFAGDLNQPQHF.

This chain links TRBV19 with TRBJ2-3; TRBD1 matches 8 bases. The CDR3 runs 15 residues. With 6 bases clipped from V and 4 bases from J, the junction kept 9 bases outside the gene matches. The germline V gene encodes CDR1 LNHDA and CDR2 SQIVND (reference sequence). CDR3 loop: CASRKGQGGADTQYF. For the CDR3, the DNA is TGTGCCAGTAGGAAAGGACAGGGTGGGGCAGATACGCAGTATTTT.